Following are 3 T cell receptor beta chains from one sample sequenced in a study of a mutant IDH1 vaccine in newly diagnosed glioma. TCRdb's copy holds only in-frame clones and misses some; the assay was immunoSEQ multiplex PCR. Of around 40,000 clones listed, 65% to 85% were seen once; the top ten hold about 2.4%. Time point: week 23, last vaccination. What each vaccine dose contained was 300 ug of mutant IDH1 20-mer peptide, accompanied by topical imiquimod. These receptors' antigens are unknown. Sequenced here: PBMCs, sampled from a glioma patient whose treatment included an IDH1 peptide vaccine. The receptors stem from a young woman with glioma. Some clones in this sample may be carry-over from other donors' samples.

The chain recombines TRBV6-5 with TRBJ2-7; D is ambiguous. V was cut by 6 bases and J by 3 bases, with 12 bases left in between. The CDR3 is made up of 13 amino acids. The germline V gene encodes CDR1 MNHEY and CDR2 SVGAGI. The CDR3 DNA reads as TGTGCCAGCAGCCCTGCTCCTCGCTACGAGCAGTACTTC. Its translation is CASSPAPRYEQYF.

The V and J genes are TRBV5-1 and TRBJ2-3, with D perhaps assigned TRBD1 or TRBD2 (5 bases each). Germline V lookup: CDR1 SGHRS, CDR2 YFSETQ. Trimming shortened V by 4 bases and J by 0 bases, and 15 bases separated the two germline ends. CDR3 length: 16 residues. The CDR3 protein is CASSLTTDYSTDTQYF. CDR3 nucleotide sequence: TGCGCCAGCAGCCTCACGACAGACTATAGCACAGATACGCAGTATTTT.

V and J are TRBV5-1 and TRBJ2-5; the match to TRBD1 covers 7 bases. This CDR3 has 16 amino acids. J gave up 5 bases and V 1 base, and 11 bases lay outside the gene matches. From germline, CDR1 is SGHRS and CDR2 YFSETQ. CDR3 protein: CASSLQGRGIWETQYF. The DNA for the CDR3 is TGCGCCAGCAGCTTGCAGGGCAGGGGGATTTGGGAGACCCAGTACTTC.